This passage covers 17 T cell receptor beta chains from one sample sequenced in a study of CD8 T cells in Susac syndrome. The authors reverse transcribed about 0.5 to 1 ug RNA with random hexamers. MiXCR, applied by TCRdb to the immunoSEQ multiplex PCR reads, yields one record per CDR3 protein. In the table there are tens of thousands of distinct CDR3 sequences, 85% to 95% of which are singletons. The sequenced sample was CD4+ T cells from PBMCs. These TCRs come from a human donor with Susac syndrome.

The chain uses TRBV29-1 and TRBJ2-7, with D unclear. V lost 4 bases, J lost 2 bases, and 9 bases lay in between. From germline, CDR1 is SQVTM and CDR2 ANQGSEA. CDR3 length: 12 residues. Here the CDR3 reads CSVGRQAYEQYF. The DNA for the CDR3 is TGCAGCGTTGGACGCCAGGCCTACGAGCAGTACTTC.

This clonotype was counted once. J is TRBJ2-1 and V is TRBV18; 10 bases are a match to TRBD2. CDR3 length: 20 amino acids. The germline gives CDR1 KGHSH, CDR2 LQKENI. Unmatched junction bases numbered 23, after V lost 6 bases and J lost 6 bases. This CDR3 reads CASSVRHGTTSSGGFNEQFF. DNA for the CDR3: TGTGCCAGCTCCGTACGCCACGGGACAACCTCTAGCGGGGGATTCAATGAGCAGTTCTTC.

The genes are TRBV15 and TRBJ2-3; possible D gene TRBD1, 5 bases. The CDR3 loop spans 14 amino acids. Germline V gene data show CDR1 as LNHNV and CDR2 as YYDKDF (reference sequence). V was shortened by 0 bases and J by 8 bases, with 12 bases between the two germline ends. Written as DNA, the CDR3 is TGTGCCACCAGCAGAGAGGGCAGGGTGGGTACGCAGTATTTT. It yields the protein CATSREGRVGTQYF.

This clonotype was counted between two and nine times. The rearrangement links TRBV3-1 to TRBJ2-6; no clear D gene. The germline V and J ends were trimmed by 4 bases and 0 bases, with 4 bases remaining between them. Germline lookup yields CDR1 LGHDT and CDR2 YNNKEL (reference sequence). The CDR3 runs to 14 residues. CDR3 nucleotides: TGTGCCAGCAGCCGCTCCTCTGGGGCCAACGTCCTGACTTTC. This codes for CASSRSSGANVLTF.

The rearrangement uses TRBV11-2 and TRBJ2-3, with 7 bases fitting TRBD1. CDR1 and CDR2 from the germline V gene are SGHAT and FQNNGV. The V gene end was trimmed by 5 bases and the J gene end by 4 bases; junction bases not matched to a gene: 12. This CDR3 has 16 residues. The chain's CDR3 is CASSTHRDREPDTQYF. For the CDR3, the DNA is TGTGCCAGCAGCACACACCGGGACAGAGAACCAGATACGCAGTATTTT.

The chain carries TRBV5-1 and TRBJ2-7; TRBD1 might be the D (5 bases). V lost 2 bases to trimming and J lost 3 bases, with 15 bases between them. The CDR3 is 15 residues long. Germline V gene data show CDR1 as SGHRS and CDR2 as YFSETQ. CDR3 sequence: CASSFFRGRNYEQYF. The CDR3 DNA is TGCGCCAGCAGCTTTTTTAGGGGCAGGAACTACGAGCAGTACTTC.

The chain is built from TRBV7-3 and TRBJ2-3; no reliable D call. The germline V gene encodes CDR1 SGHTA and CDR2 FQGTGA. Deletions cut 0 bases from V and 1 base from J, with 8 bases between. This CDR3 has 15 amino acids. The DNA of the CDR3 is TGTGCCAGCAGCTTAACAGATGGGGGCACAGATACGCAGTATTTT. Its protein is CASSLTDGGTDTQYF.

The rearrangement links TRBV3-1 to TRBJ2-2; 12 bases line up with TRBD2. Germline assignment: CDR1 LGHDT and CDR2 YNNKEL (reference sequence). This CDR3 contains 17 residues. After removal of 3 bases from V and 3 bases from J, the junction contained 5 bases not matched to a gene. In DNA form, the CDR3 reads TGTGCCAGCAGCCAGCTAGGACTAGCGGGGTACACCGGGGAGCTGTTTTTT. Its translation: CASSQLGLAGYTGELFF. Full variable domain (missing parts from reference TRBV3-1 and TRBJ2-2): DTAVSQTPKYLVTQMGNDKSIKCEQNLGHDTMYWYKQDSKKFLKIMFSYNNKELIINETVPNRFSPKSPDKAHLNLHINSLELGDSAVYFCASSQLGLAGYTGELFFGEGSRLTVL.

J is TRBJ2-7 and V is TRBV4-2; D perhaps matches TRBD1 (5 bases). Germline V lookup: CDR1 LGHNA, CDR2 YNFKEQ. The CDR3 length is 12 residues. Trimming left V 1 base short and J 6 bases short, with 7 bases between. The CDR3 protein is CASSQAGSEQYF. The CDR3 bases are TGTGCCAGCAGCCAAGCAGGGTCCGAGCAGTACTTC.

This CDR3 reads CASSVVQGGNYGYTF. In DNA, the CDR3 is TGTGCCAGCAGCGTAGTACAGGGAGGCAACTATGGCTACACCTTC. The chain carries TRBV9 and TRBJ1-2; D is possibly TRBD1 (6 bases). Germline lookup yields CDR1 SGDLS and CDR2 YYNGEE. The V and J ends lost 0 bases and 2 bases respectively, with 11 bases between them. This CDR3 has 15 amino acids.

The DNA of the CDR3 is TGTGCCAGCGCTACGGACTGGACTACAAGTGAGCAGTTCTTC. Protein: CASATDWTTSEQFF. The chain uses TRBV9 and TRBJ2-1, with D maybe TRBD2 (6 bases). Trimming took 7 bases from V and 9 from J, leaving 20 bases between them. The CDR3 loop spans 14 amino acids. From germline, CDR1 is SGDLS and CDR2 YYNGEE.

The chain recombines TRBV7-8 with TRBJ1-2; TRBD1 matches at 8 bases. V lost 5 bases, J lost 7 bases, and 3 bases stayed unmatched. This CDR3 spans 12 amino acids. CDR1 is SGHVS, CDR2 FQNEAQ, per germline. The chain's CDR3 is CASSPGQVGYTF. CDR3 in DNA: TGTGCCAGCAGCCCGGGACAGGTTGGCTACACCTTC.

This chain joins TRBV5-8 and TRBJ1-3, with D uncertain. In germline, CDR1 is SGHTS, CDR2 YDEGEE. There are 14 residues in the CDR3. Trimming took 5 bases from V and 0 from J, leaving 9 bases between them. The CDR3 loop reads CASRHKGSGNTIYF. The CDR3 DNA follows: TGTGCCAGCAGGCATAAGGGCTCTGGAAACACCATATATTTT.

The chain recombines TRBV9 with TRBJ2-3; D is possibly TRBD1 or TRBD2 (5 bases each). Trimming removed 4 bases at V and 1 base at J, with 16 bases between. CDR1 is SGDLS and CDR2 is YYNGEE in the germline V gene. The CDR3 contains 16 residues. The CDR3: CASSPHGATGTDTQYF. The CDR3 DNA sequence: TGTGCCAGCAGCCCCCACGGGGCCACGGGCACAGATACGCAGTATTTT.

The chain joins TRBV7-2 to TRBJ2-7; 7 nucleotides line up with TRBD2. CDR1 and CDR2 from the germline V gene are SGHTA and FQGNSA. J was trimmed by 5 bases and V by 8 bases; bases with no gene match: 9. The CDR3 consists of 13 residues. The CDR3 here is CASRRDGGNEQYF. In DNA, the CDR3 is TGTGCCAGCCGCCGGGACGGGGGGAACGAGCAGTACTTC.

The rearrangement links TRBV3-1 to TRBJ2-1; 7 bases align to TRBD2. Germline V CDR1 and CDR2: LGHDT, YNNKEL (reference sequence). CDR3 size: 13 residues. V dropped 0 bases and J dropped 8; count of bases not matched to a gene: 1. CDR3 sequence: CASSQEGGDEQFF. Here the CDR3 DNA reads TGTGCCAGCAGCCAAGAGGGAGGGGATGAGCAGTTCTTC.

The chain combines TRBV4-2 with TRBJ1-1, with D possibly being TRBD1 (5 bases). Germline-derived CDR1 and CDR2 are LGHNA and YNFKEQ. V was cut by 0 bases and J by 1 base, with 9 bases left in between. This CDR3 spans 15 amino acids. For the CDR3, the DNA is TGTGCCAGCAGCCAAGATCCAGGGCGGAACACTGAAGCTTTCTTT. Its protein is CASSQDPGRNTEAFF.